This entry is about one T cell receptor beta chain. The data were taken from a study of blood T cell repertoires in COVID-19. Study overall: Samples taken during acute and convalescent COVID-19 were collected in the United States, Italy and Spain. PBMCs, B-cell-depleted T cells, or T cells were the source of the cDNA or gDNA that made up the material.

As processed by the authors: Amplified reference gene primers provided the basis for estimating nucleated cell counts. Repertoires were generated with immunoSEQ multiplex PCR, while TCRdb's copy carries only in-frame clones and drops some. V, J and clone size are those of that table, while D and trimming were read from the DNA. The data show about 280,000 clones, approximately 86% seen once. The trim removed 3 bases at V and 0 bases at J, leaving 5 bases unmatched. CDR3 length: 15 residues. The J gene is TRBJ2-7, the V gene TRBV23-1; 7 bases map to TRBD1. TRBV23-1 is reported as an ORF; its role is uncertain. This clonotype was obtained from a woman in her 30s who had recovered from COVID-19. The sample taken for sequencing was peripheral blood. CDR3 protein: CASSQLGTVSYEQYF. CDR3 in DNA: TGCGCCAGCAGTCAGTTAGGGACAGTCTCCTACGAGCAGTACTTC.